Presented here are 28 T cell receptor beta chains from one specimen sequenced in a study of Ad26.COV2.S vaccination and SARS-CoV-2 variants. The treatment here: around 19 received Ad26.COV2.S at low or high dose, single or two shots; 5 received placebo; per-sample allocation not given. Material that was analyzed had been drawn on day 63 after the first vaccine or placebo injection. Repertoires were generated with immunoSEQ multiplex PCR, while TCRdb's copy carries only in-frame clones and drops some. Here the sample spans approximately 250,000 clones, roughly 85% being singletons. The sample in question was peripheral blood, obtained in a trial of Ad26.COV2.S vaccine versus placebo. These receptors originate from a person aged 18-65 years who received the Ad26.COV2.S COVID-19 vaccine or a placebo.

V and J are TRBV5-4 and TRBJ2-3, with 14 bases matching TRBD2. CDR1 SGHNT and CDR2 YYREEE come from the germline V gene (reference sequence). CDR3 length equals 18 residues. The junction had 10 bases not matched to a gene; V was cut back by 4 bases and J by 3 bases. CDR3 loop: CASSAPGTSGRGTDTQYF. In DNA, the CDR3 is TGTGCCAGCAGCGCCCCCGGGACTAGCGGGAGAGGGACAGATACGCAGTATTTT.

Only one count was recorded for this clone. This chain uses TRBV5-1 with TRBJ2-3; perhaps TRBD2 as D (5 bases). The germline CDR1 and CDR2 sequences are SGHRS and YFSETQ. The CDR3 length is 17 residues. V lost 4 bases and J 2 bases, leaving 20 bases between the germline ends. The CDR3 is CASSRNRELPSTDTQYF. CDR3 DNA sequence: TGCGCCAGCAGCAGGAACCGGGAACTGCCCTCCACAGATACGCAGTATTTT.

The chain carries TRBV5-1 and TRBJ2-4; 11 nucleotides match TRBD1. This CDR3 region has 14 residues. J gave up 11 bases and V 1 base, and 5 bases lay outside the gene matches. Germline V gene data show CDR1 as SGHRS and CDR2 as YFSETQ. The CDR3 here is CASSLTRTGGFQYF. CDR3 DNA: TGCGCCAGCAGCTTGACTCGGACAGGGGGCTTTCAGTACTTC.

The rearrangement links TRBV14 to TRBJ2-5; D possibly uses TRBD1 or TRBD2 (6 bases each). Trimming stripped 2 bases from V and 6 bases from J, with 16 bases between. CDR3 size: 15 residues. Germline lookup yields CDR1 SGHDN and CDR2 FVKESK. The CDR3 region is CASSQLGGHVKTQYF. In DNA form, the CDR3 reads TGTGCCAGCAGCCAATTAGGGGGGCATGTGAAGACCCAGTACTTC.

The chain couples TRBV24-1 to TRBJ2-3, with no clear D. Germline CDR1 is KGHDR and CDR2 is SFDVKD. The V gene lost 6 bases and the J gene lost 5 bases, with 5 bases spanning the gap. This CDR3 spans 11 amino acids. The CDR3 bases are TGTGCCACCAGTAGTAGAGATACGCAGTATTTT. This sequence encodes CATSSRDTQYF.

The count of this clone is one. The CDR3 protein is CAWSGGVHEQYF. DNA for the CDR3: TGTGCCTGGAGTGGGGGGGTCCACGAGCAGTACTTC. The chain joins TRBV30 to TRBJ2-7; TRBD2 might be the D (6 bases). V lost 1 base to trimming and J lost 5 bases, with 9 bases between them. Germline values: CDR1 GTSNPN, CDR2 SVGIG (reference sequence). There are 12 residues in the CDR3.

The chain employs TRBV5-6 and TRBJ1-1; TRBD1 might be the D (5 bases). This CDR3 spans 16 amino acids. The V gene lost 1 base and the J gene lost 1 base, with 14 bases spanning the gap. The germline V gene has CDR1 SGHDT and CDR2 YYEEEE. The CDR3 reads CASSLIGGAENTEAFF. CDR3 DNA sequence: TGTGCCAGCAGCTTGATCGGTGGGGCAGAGAACACTGAAGCTTTCTTT.

The chain employs TRBV7-9 and TRBJ2-7; D is perhaps TRBD1 (6 bases). Per germline, CDR1 SEHNR and CDR2 FQNEAQ (reference sequence). The CDR3 length is 17 residues. Deletions cut 5 bases from V and 1 base from J, with 21 bases between. The chain's CDR3 is CASSPGPGQGGSYEQYV. CDR3 nucleotides: TGTGCCAGCAGCCCCGGTCCGGGACAAGGTGGTTCCTACGAGCAGTACGTC.

This clone was counted only a few times. V gene TRBV19 combines with J gene TRBJ1-2; the match to TRBD1 covers 8 bases. Germline values: CDR1 LNHDA, CDR2 SQIVND (reference sequence). The length of the CDR3 is 15 residues. With V trimmed by 7 bases and J by 3 bases, 10 bases remained unmatched. The CDR3 reads CASTGLQGADYGYTF. CDR3 sequence (DNA): TGTGCCAGTACCGGACTCCAGGGGGCAGACTATGGCTACACCTTC.

This chain uses TRBV18 with TRBJ2-3, with 8 bases aligning to TRBD1. Per germline, CDR1 KGHSH and CDR2 LQKENI. Germline trimming cut 3 bases from V and 2 bases from J; bases unmatched to any gene: 4. The CDR3 covers 15 residues. The CDR3 loop reads CASSPTGAPTDTQYF. In DNA, the CDR3 is TGTGCCAGCTCACCGACAGGGGCCCCCACAGATACGCAGTATTTT.

This clone was picked up a small number of times. The chain carries TRBV4-1 and TRBJ2-7; D not resolved. V dropped 1 base and J dropped 2 bases, with 15 bases sitting between them. The V gene's germline CDR1 is MGHRA and CDR2 YSYEKL. The CDR3 runs 16 residues. CDR3 sequence reads: CASSQGAGDNPYEQYV. The DNA for the CDR3 is TGCGCCAGCAGCCAAGGGGCAGGAGATAACCCCTACGAGCAGTACGTC.

This sequence joins TRBV19 and TRBJ2-7, with 9 nucleotides matching TRBD2. The CDR3 has 16 amino acids. V was clipped by 5 bases and J by 0 bases; unmatched bases: 8. Germline V gene sequence: CDR1 LNHDA, CDR2 SQIVND (reference sequence). The CDR3 spells CASSPRGAGGSYEQYF. Here the CDR3 DNA reads TGTGCCAGTAGTCCCAGGGGAGCGGGAGGCTCCTACGAGCAGTACTTC.

The V and J genes are TRBV27 and TRBJ2-7; tentatively, D is TRBD1 or TRBD2 (5 bases each). Per the germline V gene, CDR1 is MNHEY and CDR2 is SMNVEV (reference sequence). CDR3 length: 12 amino acids. V was shortened by 3 bases and J by 5 bases, with 8 bases between the two germline ends. For the CDR3, the DNA is TGTGCCAGCAGTTTCCGGGGCGACGAGCAGTACTTC. Translation: CASSFRGDEQYF.

A single count supports this clone. V usage is TRBV7-2 and J usage is TRBJ1-5, with 10 bases matching TRBD1. V trimming: 3 bases; J trimming: 8 bases; junction bases outside the gene matches: 10. The CDR3 is 16 amino acids. In germline, CDR1 is SGHTA, CDR2 FQGNSA. This CDR3 reads CASSFTPGQGYEPQHF. CDR3 DNA sequence: TGTGCCAGCAGCTTCACTCCGGGACAGGGGTATGAGCCCCAGCATTTT.

This clone was detected once. This chain joins TRBV5-1 and TRBJ2-1, with D hard to call. V lost 5 bases and J 7 bases, leaving 16 bases between the germline ends. The CDR3 length is 14 residues. The germline CDR1 and CDR2 sequences are SGHRS and YFSETQ. The CDR3 sequence: CASRTDPHGNEQFF. CDR3 DNA: TGCGCCAGCAGGACGGACCCCCATGGGAATGAGCAGTTCTTC. Using reference TRBV5-1 and TRBJ2-1 for the parts outside the CDR3, the full variable domain is KAGVTQTPRYLIKTRGQQVTLSCSPISGHRSVSWYQQTPGQGLQFLFEYFSETQRNKGNFPGRFSGRQFSNSRSEMNVSTLELGDSALYLCASRTDPHGNEQFFGPGTRLTVL.

The V and J genes are TRBV10-2 and TRBJ2-1; 9 bases fit TRBD2. The CDR3 length is 15 residues. Looked up from germline, CDR1 is WSHSY and CDR2 is SAAADI. V dropped 6 bases and J dropped 3; count of bases not matched to a gene: 6. The CDR3 is CASRRAGGYYNEQFF. CDR3 bases: TGCGCCAGCAGACGAGCGGGAGGTTACTACAATGAGCAGTTCTTC.

This chain links TRBV19 with TRBJ1-4; D is ambiguous. V lost 3 bases and J lost 0, with 8 bases in between. CDR1 is LNHDA, CDR2 SQIVND, per germline (reference sequence). This CDR3 has 15 amino acids. The CDR3 nucleotides read TGTGCCAGTAGTATTCGTTCCTCAACTAATGAAAAACTGTTTTTT. Encoded protein: CASSIRSSTNEKLFF. The complete variable domain, with remaining parts taken from reference TRBV19 and TRBJ1-4, reads DGGITQSPKYLFRKEGQNVTLSCEQNLNHDAMYWYRQDPGQGLRLIYYSQIVNDFQKGDIAEGYSVSREKKESFPLTVTSAQKNPTAFYLCASSIRSSTNEKLFFGSGTQLSVL.

The chain combines TRBV25-1 with TRBJ1-6; weak D call: TRBD1 (6 bases). The CDR3 sequence is 16 residues long. V lost 2 bases and J 4 bases, leaving 12 bases between the germline ends. Germline CDR1 reads MGHDK; CDR2 reads SYGVNS. CDR3 bases: TGTGCCAGCAGTGAACTCGGACAGCCGTATAATTCACCCCTCCACTTT. Amino acids: CASSELGQPYNSPLHF.

The J gene is TRBJ2-5, the V gene TRBV19, with D tentatively TRBD1 (6 bases). The ends were cut back, 6 bases at V and 4 bases at J, with 21 bases in the middle. The CDR3 has 16 residues. Germline V lookup: CDR1 LNHDA, CDR2 SQIVND (reference sequence). This CDR3 is CASRGTMGARRETQYF. The CDR3 DNA sequence: TGTGCCAGTAGGGGAACGATGGGGGCGAGGAGAGAGACCCAGTACTTC.

V usage is TRBV19 and J usage is TRBJ2-2, with D hard to call. This CDR3 has 11 amino acids. Looked up from germline, CDR1 is LNHDA and CDR2 is SQIVND (reference sequence). V gave up 7 bases and J gave up 3 bases, with 3 bases separating them. As DNA, the CDR3 is TGTGCCAGTACTGACACCGGGGAGCTGTTTTTT. Translation: CASTDTGELFF.

This clone was found a few times. The chain is built from TRBV6-2 or TRBV6-3 and TRBJ1-5; D is ambiguous. V was trimmed by 1 base and J by 11 bases, leaving 12 bases between them. The germline CDR1 and CDR2 sequences are MNHEY and SVGEGT. This CDR3 comprises 13 residues. The CDR3 DNA reads as TGTGCCAGCAGTTACTGGTCCCAAGCGGCCCAGCATTTT. This codes for CASSYWSQAAQHF.

This sequence joins TRBV27 and TRBJ1-2; a possible D gene is TRBD1 (6 bases). This CDR3 is built from 14 residues. The germline CDR1 and CDR2 sequences are MNHEY and SMNVEV (reference sequence). With 4 bases removed from V and 7 bases from J, the gap between germline ends came to 16 bases. CDR3 protein: CASSSPHRASGYTF. CDR3 sequence (DNA): TGTGCCAGCAGTTCCCCGCACAGGGCCAGTGGCTACACCTTC.

This chain joins TRBV19 and TRBJ2-7, with D perhaps matching TRBD1 (6 bases). V was shortened by 1 base and J by 6 bases, with 13 bases between the two germline ends. Germline V lookup: CDR1 LNHDA, CDR2 SQIVND (reference sequence). This CDR3 contains 14 residues. The CDR3 nucleotides read TGTGCCAGTAGTATAGCTCCAGGGGCAGGCGAGCAGTACGTC. Protein product: CASSIAPGAGEQYV.

The V gene is TRBV15, the J gene TRBJ2-5; no reliable D call. Germline V lookup: CDR1 LNHNV, CDR2 YYDKDF (reference sequence). Trimming removed 5 bases at V and 5 bases at J, with 18 bases between. This CDR3 is built from 15 residues. The CDR3 here is CATSYNPGKGETQYF. Written as DNA, the CDR3 is TGTGCCACCAGCTACAACCCTGGAAAGGGCGAGACCCAGTACTTC.

The genes are TRBV4-3 and TRBJ1-2; D possibly corresponds to TRBD1 (5 bases). V shed 0 bases and J shed 2 bases, with 19 bases lying between them. Germline CDR1 reads LGHNA; CDR2 reads YSLEER. CDR3 size: 18 residues. CDR3 residues: CASSQDIPGDPWNYGYTF. The CDR3 region has the DNA TGCGCCAGCAGCCAAGATATCCCGGGGGATCCCTGGAACTATGGCTACACCTTC.

As regards this clone: The sample holds other DNA sequences that translate to the same CDR3. J is TRBJ1-4 and V is TRBV18, with TRBD1 identical over 10 bases. The germline V gene has CDR1 KGHSH and CDR2 LQKENI. The ends lost 3 bases at V and 5 bases at J; junction bases unmatched: 0. This CDR3 has 14 amino acids. CDR3 protein: CASSPGQGNEKLFF. CDR3 bases: TGTGCCAGCTCACCGGGACAGGGGAATGAAAAACTGTTTTTT.

The chain uses TRBV2 and TRBJ2-6; D remains ambiguous. The CDR3 sequence is 14 residues long. The germline CDR1 and CDR2 sequences are SNHLY and FYNNEI. The V gene lost 11 bases and the J gene lost 2 bases, with 13 bases spanning the gap. The DNA for the CDR3 is TGTGCCTGCCGGCAGGTTCCTGGGGCCAACGTCCTGACTTTC. Translating it yields CACRQVPGANVLTF.

CDR3 nucleotides: TGTGCCGAAGGGACAGGGCACACTGAAGCTTTCTTT. Translation gives CAEGTGHTEAFF. The rearrangement joins TRBV6-5 to TRBJ1-1; TRBD1 matches at 9 bases. The CDR3 loop spans 12 amino acids. From germline, CDR1 is MNHEY and CDR2 SVGAGI. V lost 11 bases and J lost 3; bases outside the gene matches: 4.